Sequencing of this TCR beta chain was carried out in a study of cytomegalovirus exposure and HLA in healthy donors. Turning to this clone: Its antigen is not identified.

Broader study findings: It is likely that the observed cluster of highly shared sequence variants was a sequencing artifact.

Trimming removed 5 bases from V and 2 bases from J; junction bases left unmatched: 3. CDR3 length: 13 amino acids. Germline V CDR1 and CDR2: MNHEY, SVGAGI. PCR used 60 Vbeta primers and 13 Jbeta primers. Sequencing used immunoSEQ multiplex PCR; TCRdb keeps in-frame clones, though not all of them. The repertoire includes 120,000 or so clones, roughly 76% of them detected once, and 2.5% to 3.5% sits in the top ten. This rearrangement joins TRBV6-5 to TRBJ2-7; 7 bases are a match to TRBD1. The sequenced sample was PBMCs. The TCR originated in a woman aged 50 to 60 in good health and CMV-seronegative. In nucleotides, the CDR3 is TGTGCCAGCAGTCGGACAGGAGCCTACGAGCAGTACTTC. It is translated as CASSRTGAYEQYF.